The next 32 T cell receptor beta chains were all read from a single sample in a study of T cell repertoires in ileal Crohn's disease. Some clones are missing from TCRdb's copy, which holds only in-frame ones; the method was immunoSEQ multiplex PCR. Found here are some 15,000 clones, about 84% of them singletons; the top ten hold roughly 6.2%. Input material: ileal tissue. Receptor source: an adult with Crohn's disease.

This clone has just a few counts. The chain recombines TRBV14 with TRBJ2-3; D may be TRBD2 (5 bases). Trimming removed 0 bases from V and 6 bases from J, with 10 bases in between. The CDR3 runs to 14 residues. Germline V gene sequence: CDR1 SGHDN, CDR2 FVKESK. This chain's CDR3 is CASSQDGGVDTQYF. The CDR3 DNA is TGTGCCAGCAGCCAAGACGGAGGTGTGGATACGCAGTATTTT.

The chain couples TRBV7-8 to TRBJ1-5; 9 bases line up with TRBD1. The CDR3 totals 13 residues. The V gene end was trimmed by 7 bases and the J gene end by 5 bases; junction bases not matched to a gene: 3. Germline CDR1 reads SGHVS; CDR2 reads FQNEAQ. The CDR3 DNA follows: TGTGCCAGCACTCGACAGGGGGATCAGCCCCAGCATTTT. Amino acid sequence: CASTRQGDQPQHF. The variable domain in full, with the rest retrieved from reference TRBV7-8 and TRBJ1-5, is GAGVSQSPRYKVAKRGQDVALRCDPISGHVSLFWYQQALGQGPEFLTYFQNEAQLDKSGLPSDRFFAERPEGSVSTLKIQRTQQEDSAVYLCASTRQGDQPQHFGDGTRLSIL.

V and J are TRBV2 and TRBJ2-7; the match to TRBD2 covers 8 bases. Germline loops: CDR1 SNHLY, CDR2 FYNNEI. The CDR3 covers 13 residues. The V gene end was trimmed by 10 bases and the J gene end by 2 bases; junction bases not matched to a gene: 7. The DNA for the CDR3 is TGTGCCACCAAAGCGGGGGCCACCTACGAGCAGTACTTC. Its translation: CATKAGATYEQYF.

CDR3 coding DNA: TGTGCCACCAGCAGAGATTTATCCTATAACACCGGGGAGCTGTTTTTT. Protein product: CATSRDLSYNTGELFF. The chain combines TRBV15 with TRBJ2-2; no reliable D call. The germline V gene has CDR1 LNHNV and CDR2 YYDKDF (reference sequence). V lost 0 bases and J lost 2, with 10 bases in between. CDR3 length equals 16 residues.

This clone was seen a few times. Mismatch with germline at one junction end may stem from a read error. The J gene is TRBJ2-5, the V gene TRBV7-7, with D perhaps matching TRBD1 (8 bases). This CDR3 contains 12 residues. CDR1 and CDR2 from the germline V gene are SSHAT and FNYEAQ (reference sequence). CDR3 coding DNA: TGTGCTAGCAGCGGGGACAGGGAGACCCAGTACTTC. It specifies CASSGDRETQYF.

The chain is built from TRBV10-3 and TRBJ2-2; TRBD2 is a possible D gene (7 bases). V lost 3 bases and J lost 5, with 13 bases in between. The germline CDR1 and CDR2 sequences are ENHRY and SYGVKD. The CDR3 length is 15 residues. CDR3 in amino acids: CAISELQGGTGELFF. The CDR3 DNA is TGTGCCATCAGTGAATTACAGGGAGGGACCGGGGAGCTGTTTTTT.

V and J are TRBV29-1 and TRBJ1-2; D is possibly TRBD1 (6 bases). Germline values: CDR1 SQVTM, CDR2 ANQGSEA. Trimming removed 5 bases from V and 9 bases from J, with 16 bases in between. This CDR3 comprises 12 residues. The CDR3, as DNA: TGCAGCGTTAAAACAGGGAAGGGTAGCTACACCTTC. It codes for CSVKTGKGSYTF.

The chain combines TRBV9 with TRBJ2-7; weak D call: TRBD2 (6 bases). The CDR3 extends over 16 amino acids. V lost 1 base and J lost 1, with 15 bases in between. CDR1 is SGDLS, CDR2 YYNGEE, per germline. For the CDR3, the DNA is TGTGCCAGCAGCGTAAACGTGGCTAGCGAATCCTACGAGCAGTACTTC. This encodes CASSVNVASESYEQYF.

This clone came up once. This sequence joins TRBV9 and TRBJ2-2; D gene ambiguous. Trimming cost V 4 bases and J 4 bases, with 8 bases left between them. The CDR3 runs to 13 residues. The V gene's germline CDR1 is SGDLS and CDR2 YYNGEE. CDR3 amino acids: CASSFTGTGELFF. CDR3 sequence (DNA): TGTGCCAGCAGCTTCACCGGCACCGGGGAGCTGTTTTTT.

CDR3 nucleotide sequence: TGTGCCAGCAGCGACGGACAGGTTGGTACCTACGAGCAGTACTTC. As protein: CASSDGQVGTYEQYF. The chain is built from TRBV7-9 and TRBJ2-7; TRBD1 aligns across 7 bases. The V gene end was trimmed by 5 bases and the J gene end by 2 bases; junction bases not matched to a gene: 9. CDR3 size: 15 residues. Looked up from germline, CDR1 is SEHNR and CDR2 is FQNEAQ (reference sequence).

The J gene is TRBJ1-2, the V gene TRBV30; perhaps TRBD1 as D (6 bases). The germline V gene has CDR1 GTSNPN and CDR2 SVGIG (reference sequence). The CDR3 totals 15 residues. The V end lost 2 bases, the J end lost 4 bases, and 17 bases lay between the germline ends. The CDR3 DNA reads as TGTGCCTGGAGTCGATCCCCCGGGACACGCTATGGCTACACCTTC. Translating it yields CAWSRSPGTRYGYTF.

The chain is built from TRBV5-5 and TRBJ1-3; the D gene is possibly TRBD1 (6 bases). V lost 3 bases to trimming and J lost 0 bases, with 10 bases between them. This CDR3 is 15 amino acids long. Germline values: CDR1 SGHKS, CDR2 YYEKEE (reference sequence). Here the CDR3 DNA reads TGTGCCAGCAGCTGGGACACCAACTCTGGAAACACCATATATTTT. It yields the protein CASSWDTNSGNTIYF.

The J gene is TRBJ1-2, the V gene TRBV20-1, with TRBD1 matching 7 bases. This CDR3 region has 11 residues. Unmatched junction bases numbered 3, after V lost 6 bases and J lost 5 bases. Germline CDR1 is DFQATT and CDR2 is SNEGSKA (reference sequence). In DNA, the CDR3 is TGCAGTGCAACAGGGGAGTATGGCTACACCTTC. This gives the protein CSATGEYGYTF.

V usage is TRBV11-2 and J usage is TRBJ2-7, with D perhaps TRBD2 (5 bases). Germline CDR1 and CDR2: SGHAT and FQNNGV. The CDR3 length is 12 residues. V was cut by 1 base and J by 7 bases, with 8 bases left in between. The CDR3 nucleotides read TGTGCCAGCAGCTTAGTCGGGGAAGAGCAGTACTTC. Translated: CASSLVGEEQYF.

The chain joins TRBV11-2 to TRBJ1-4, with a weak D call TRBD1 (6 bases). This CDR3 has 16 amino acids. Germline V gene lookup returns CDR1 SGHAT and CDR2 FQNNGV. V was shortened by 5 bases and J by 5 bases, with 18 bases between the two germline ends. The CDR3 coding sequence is TGTGCCAGCAGCCTTCATGGGGGGGCTCTGAATGAAAAACTGTTTTTT. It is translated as CASSLHGGALNEKLFF.

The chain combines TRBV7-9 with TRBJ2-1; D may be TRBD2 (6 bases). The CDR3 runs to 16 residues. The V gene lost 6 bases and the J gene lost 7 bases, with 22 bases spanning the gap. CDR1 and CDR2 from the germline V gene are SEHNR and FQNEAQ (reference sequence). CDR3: CASRINGGGTGNEQFF. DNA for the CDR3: TGTGCCAGCAGAATTAACGGGGGAGGCACCGGGAATGAGCAGTTCTTC.

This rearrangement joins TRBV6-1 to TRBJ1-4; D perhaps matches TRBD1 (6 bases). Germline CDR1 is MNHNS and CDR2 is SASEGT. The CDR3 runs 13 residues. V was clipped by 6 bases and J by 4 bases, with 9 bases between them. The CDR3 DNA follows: TGTGCCAGCAGCCGGACAGTTAATGAAAAACTGTTTTTT. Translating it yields CASSRTVNEKLFF.

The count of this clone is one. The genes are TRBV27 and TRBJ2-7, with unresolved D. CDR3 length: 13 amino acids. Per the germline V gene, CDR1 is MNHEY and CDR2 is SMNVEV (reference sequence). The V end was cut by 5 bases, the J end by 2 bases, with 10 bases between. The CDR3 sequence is CASSPPLTYEQYF. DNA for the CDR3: TGTGCCAGCAGTCCCCCCCTTACCTACGAGCAGTACTTC.

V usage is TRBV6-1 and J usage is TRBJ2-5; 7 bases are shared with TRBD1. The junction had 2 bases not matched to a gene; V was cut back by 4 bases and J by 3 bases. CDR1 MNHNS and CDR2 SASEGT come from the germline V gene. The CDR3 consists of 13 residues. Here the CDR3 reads CASSGQGKETQYF. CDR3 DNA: TGTGCCAGCAGTGGACAGGGTAAAGAGACCCAGTACTTC.

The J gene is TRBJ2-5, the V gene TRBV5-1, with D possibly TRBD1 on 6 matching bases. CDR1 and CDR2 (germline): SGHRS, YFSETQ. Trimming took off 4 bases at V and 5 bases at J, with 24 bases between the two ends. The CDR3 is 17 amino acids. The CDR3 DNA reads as TGCGCCAGCAGCCCGGAGTTAGGGACATTCCGAAGGGAGACCCAGTACTTC. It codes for CASSPELGTFRRETQYF.

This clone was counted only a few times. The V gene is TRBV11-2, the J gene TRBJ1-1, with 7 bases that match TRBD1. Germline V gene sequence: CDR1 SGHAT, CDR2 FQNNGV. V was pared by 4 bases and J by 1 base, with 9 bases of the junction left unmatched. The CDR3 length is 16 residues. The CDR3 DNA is TGTGCCAGCAGCTCCCTAGCCCGGACAGGGAACACTGAAGCTTTCTTT. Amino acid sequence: CASSSLARTGNTEAFF.

The CDR3 region is CASSLITGELFF. Written as DNA, the CDR3 is TGTGCCAGCAGCCTTATCACCGGGGAGCTGTTTTTT. The V and J genes are TRBV9 and TRBJ2-2; no firm D call. The CDR3 covers 12 residues. With 4 bases removed from V and 4 bases from J, the gap between germline ends came to 5 bases. CDR1 and CDR2 from the germline V gene are SGDLS and YYNGEE.

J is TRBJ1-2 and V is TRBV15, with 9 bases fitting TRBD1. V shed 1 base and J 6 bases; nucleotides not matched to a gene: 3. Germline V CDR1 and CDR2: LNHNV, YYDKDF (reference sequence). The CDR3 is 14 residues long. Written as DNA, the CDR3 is TGTGCCACCAGCAGAGTGGGGACAGGGAATGGCTACACCTTC. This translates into CATSRVGTGNGYTF.

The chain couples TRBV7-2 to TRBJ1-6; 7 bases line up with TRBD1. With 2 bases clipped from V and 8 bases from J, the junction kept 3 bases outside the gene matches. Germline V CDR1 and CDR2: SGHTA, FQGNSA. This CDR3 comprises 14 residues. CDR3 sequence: CASSLYRGDSPLHF. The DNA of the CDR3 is TGTGCCAGCAGCTTATACAGGGGTGATTCACCCCTCCACTTT.

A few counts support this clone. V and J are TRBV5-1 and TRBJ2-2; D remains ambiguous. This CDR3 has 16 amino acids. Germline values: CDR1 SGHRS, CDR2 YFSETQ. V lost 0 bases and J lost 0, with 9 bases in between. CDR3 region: CASSLAVQTNTGELFF. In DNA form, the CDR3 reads TGCGCCAGCAGCTTGGCCGTGCAGACGAACACCGGGGAGCTGTTTTTT.

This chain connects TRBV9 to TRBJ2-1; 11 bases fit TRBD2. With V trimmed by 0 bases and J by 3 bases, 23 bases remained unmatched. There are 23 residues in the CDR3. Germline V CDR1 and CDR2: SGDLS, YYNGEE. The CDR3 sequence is CASSVATQGTWGAGTSGYNEQFF. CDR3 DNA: TGTGCCAGCAGCGTAGCTACTCAGGGGACATGGGGGGCAGGGACTAGCGGCTACAATGAGCAGTTCTTC.

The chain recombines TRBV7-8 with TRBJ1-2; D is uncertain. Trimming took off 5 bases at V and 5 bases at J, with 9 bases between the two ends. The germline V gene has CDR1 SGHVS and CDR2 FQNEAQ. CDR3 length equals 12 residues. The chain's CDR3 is CASSLQSYGYTF. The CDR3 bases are TGTGCCAGCAGCCTACAGTCGTATGGCTACACCTTC.

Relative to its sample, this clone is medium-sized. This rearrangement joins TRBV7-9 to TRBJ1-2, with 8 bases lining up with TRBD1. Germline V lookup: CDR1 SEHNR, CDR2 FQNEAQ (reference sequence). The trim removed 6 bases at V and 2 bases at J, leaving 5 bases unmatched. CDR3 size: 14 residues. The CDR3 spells CASRRQGLNYGYTF. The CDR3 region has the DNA TGTGCCAGCAGGCGACAGGGGTTAAACTATGGCTACACCTTC.

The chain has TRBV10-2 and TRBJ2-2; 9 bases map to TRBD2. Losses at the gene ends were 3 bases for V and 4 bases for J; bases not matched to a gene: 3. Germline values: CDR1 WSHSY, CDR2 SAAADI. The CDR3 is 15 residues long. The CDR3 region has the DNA TGCGCCAGCAGTGACCTACTAGCGGGCACCGGGGAGCTGTTTTTT. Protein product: CASSDLLAGTGELFF.

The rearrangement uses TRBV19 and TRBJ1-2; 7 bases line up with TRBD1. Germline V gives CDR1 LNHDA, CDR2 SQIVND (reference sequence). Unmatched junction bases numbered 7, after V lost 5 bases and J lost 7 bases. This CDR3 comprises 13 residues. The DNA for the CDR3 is TGTGCCAGTAGTCACGGACAGGTTGCTGGCTACACCTTC. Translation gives CASSHGQVAGYTF.

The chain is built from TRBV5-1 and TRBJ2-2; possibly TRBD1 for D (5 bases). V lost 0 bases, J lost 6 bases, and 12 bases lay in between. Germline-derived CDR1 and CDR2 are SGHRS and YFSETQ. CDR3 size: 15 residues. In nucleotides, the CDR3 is TGCGCCAGCAGCTTGGCCCAGGGTGGTGCCGGGGAGCTGTTTTTT. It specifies CASSLAQGGAGELFF.

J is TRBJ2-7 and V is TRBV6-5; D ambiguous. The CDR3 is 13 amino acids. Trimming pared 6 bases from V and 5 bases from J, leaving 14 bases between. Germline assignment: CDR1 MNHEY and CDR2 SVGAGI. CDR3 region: CASRPHPRDEQYF. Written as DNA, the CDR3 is TGTGCCAGCAGGCCCCACCCGAGAGACGAGCAGTACTTC.